This T cell receptor beta chain was sequenced for a study of shared clonotypes between healthy human individuals. Study findings and constraints: Read depth was anticipated to influence clonotype sharing among donors.

A word on this clone: The target antigen is unknown.

The data were produced by immunoSEQ multiplex PCR, yet TCRdb's version contains in-frame clones alone and is incomplete. The sample records about 700,000 clones, about 92% being singletons. V lost 7 bases and J 2 bases, leaving 13 bases between the germline ends. Per the germline V gene, CDR1 is MGHDK and CDR2 is SYGVNS. The CDR3 has 14 residues. CD45RO-negative cells were positively selected for CCR7, leaving out terminally differentiated effector memory CD45RA+ cells. Sample: naive CD8+ T cells sorted from blood. This TCR derives from a man aged 25-45 years in good health. This chain connects TRBV25-1 to TRBJ2-3; D may be TRBD2 (5 bases). In DNA, the CDR3 is TGTGCCAGCAACCCGGGGTCCAACACAGATACGCAGTATTTT. Translated, it gives CASNPGSNTDTQYF.